This TCR beta chain was captured by sequencing in a study of PD-1 blockade in classical Hodgkin lymphoma (TCRdb year 2020). Context from the whole study: Nivolumab dosing was 3 mg/kg intravenously every 2 weeks, continuing until either disease progression or unacceptable toxicity. The study used TCR beta sequencing and CyTOF to define a peripheral blood immune signature of response to PD-1 blockade in classical Hodgkin lymphoma. Study-wide conclusions, independent of this receptor: Lower diversity was observed in patients in whom nivolumab was started less than 1 year after ASCT, and these patients were excluded from later analyses so that confounding by immune reconstitution would be avoided. Only a single clinical trial cohort was studied, and what caused the repertoire differences, possibly disease activity or prior therapy, remained undefined. Newly diagnosed patients were reported to have lower baseline TCR diversity than healthy donors, and relapsed/refractory patients were reported to have lower baseline TCR diversity still. Among trial patients, those achieving complete response had baseline diversity similar to that of newly diagnosed patients, while diversity was significantly lower in partial responders and progressors. A significant rise by C4D1 was seen in CD4+ but not CD8+ TCR diversity (p=0.0027 vs p=0.16), with the rise being most apparent in complete responders (p=0.02).

The time point label corresponds to: cycle 1 day 1 (C1D1), immediately before nivolumab initiation. Relapse after autologous stem cell transplantation had occurred in all trial patients, and cohorts A, B and C were distinguished by prior brentuximab vedotin exposure. The trial cohort included 55 to 65 patients with relapsed/refractory classical Hodgkin lymphoma, and each patient had a best overall response of complete response, partial response or progressive disease. Single-agent nivolumab was administered to trial patients in the multi-cohort phase II CheckMate 205 trial. An independent review committee assessed best overall response by applying the 2007 International Working Group response criteria. Trial PBMCs were obtained immediately prior to nivolumab initiation (C1D1) and on therapy at cycle 2 day 1 and cycle 4 day 1. Peripheral blood was collected in 8 mL Vacutainer Cell Preparation Tubes, from which PBMCs were isolated by centrifugation and then cryopreserved.

V drops 2 bases and J drops 6 bases, leaving 19 bases in between. From the germline V gene (reference sequence), CDR1 is LNHDA and CDR2 is SQIVND. From the cysteine up to the phenylalanine, the CDR3 has a length of 16 residues. Only the CDR3 region is kept as DNA, spanning 48 bases read in frame from base 1. A word on this clone: It has no known antigen specificity. Base quality data are lacking; no much larger clone is found one base away.

The Qiagen DNeasy kit was used to extract genomic DNA both from unsorted PBMCs and from the negatively selected CD4+ and CD8+ fractions. TCR beta CDR3 regions were amplified by immunoSEQ multiplex PCR using primers annealing to V and J segments. A synthetic immune receptor repertoire was used to minimize amplification bias, and any remaining bias was removed computationally after sequencing. In the authors' own workflow: Repertoire diversity was quantified as the Shannon entropy index using custom Python scripts. Unsorted, CD4+ and CD8+ repertoires were examined separately, except in combined analyses, for which CD4+ and CD8+ sequences were merged in silico. Clonal expansion was defined as a frequency increase of at least 2-fold after treatment compared with C1D1, and clones undetected at baseline were assigned a pseudocount of 0.5. Clones with 0 or 1 copy at C1D1 were defined as singleton clones, while clones with 2 or more copies were defined as non-singleton clones. Clones expanded in unsorted samples were annotated as CD4+, CD8+ or unknown by matching protein sequences in sorted samples from the same patient. Wilcoxon tests on paired samples were used to test diversity changes from C1D1 to C4D1. As stored in TCRdb, this immuneACCESS dataset retains in-frame rearrangements with V and J assigned. A fraction of the clones does not appear; measured against another copy, unresolved V genes explain less than half of the discrepancy, and the remainder lacks a known reason. From that table come the V and J calls and clone size; the DNA was used to work out D and trimming. The sample yields some 14,000 clones; around 87% were counted once. The ten largest account for around a third of the sample.

The sequence joins TRBV19 to TRBJ1-2; matching of 6 bases hints at TRBD1 as the D gene. Sequences were derived from peripheral blood mononuclear cells (PBMCs), sampled at baseline. The TCR originated in a human donor with classical Hodgkin lymphoma. This receptor has the CDR3 CASSINIGRGLDGYTF. In nucleotide form, the sequence is TGTGCCAGTAGTATAAATATAGGCAGGGGCCTCGATGGCTACACCTTC.